Following are 15 T cell receptor beta chains from one sample sequenced in a study of blood T cell repertoires in COVID-19. Sequencing was performed with immunoSEQ multiplex PCR; in TCRdb, only in-frame clones are kept and a portion is missing. Of around 100,000 clones in the sample, approximately 92% were seen once. Sequencing was done on a sample of peripheral blood. The receptors were sampled from a man aged 50 to 60 with active COVID-19.

This chain links TRBV9 with TRBJ2-1; TRBD2 matches 9 bases. Germline V gene lookup returns CDR1 SGDLS and CDR2 YYNGEE. V lost 4 bases, J lost 7 bases, and 9 bases stayed unmatched. The CDR3 runs 15 residues. The CDR3 bases are TGTGCCAGCAGCCTCTTGGGTAGCGGGGGTAATGAGCAGTTCTTC. It encodes CASSLLGSGGNEQFF. Combining the CDR3 with reference TRBV9 and TRBJ2-1 gives the whole variable domain DSGVTQTPKHLITATGQRVTLRCSPRSGDLSVYWYQQSLDQGLQFLIQYYNGEERAKGNILERFSAQQFPDLHSELNLSSLELGDSALYFCASSLLGSGGNEQFFGPGTRLTVL.

This chain connects TRBV6-5 to TRBJ2-3; a weak D match, TRBD1 (6 bases). With 7 bases removed from V and 6 bases from J, the gap between germline ends came to 17 bases. The CDR3 is 14 residues long. CDR1 MNHEY and CDR2 SVGAGI come from the germline V gene. The CDR3 region is CASKNGARGDTQYF. The CDR3 region has the DNA TGTGCCAGCAAAAATGGAGCCAGGGGCGATACGCAGTATTTT.

V is TRBV9 and J is TRBJ1-2; unclear D gene. This CDR3 is 14 amino acids long. V was clipped by 0 bases and J by 3 bases, with 9 bases between them. The germline V gene has CDR1 SGDLS and CDR2 YYNGEE. CDR3 sequence reads: CASSVGAADYGYTF. The CDR3 DNA reads as TGTGCCAGCAGCGTAGGGGCAGCTGACTATGGCTACACCTTC.

This clone appeared a single time. This chain uses TRBV6-5 with TRBJ2-2; 9 bases agree with TRBD1. J lost 5 bases, V lost 4 bases, and 5 bases had no gene match. Germline V CDR1 and CDR2: MNHEY, SVGAGI. The CDR3 is made up of 15 amino acids. This CDR3 reads CASSSQGARTGELFF. CDR3 sequence (DNA): TGTGCCAGCAGTTCACAGGGGGCTCGAACCGGGGAGCTGTTTTTT.

This rearrangement joins TRBV1 to TRBJ2-1; the table's D call, TRBD2, has no DNA check behind it. TRBV1 is a pseudogene segment. This CDR3 region has 18 residues. CDR3 loop: CTSSQDLTSGSLEIEQFF. The CDR3 DNA reads as TGCACCAGCAGCCAAGATTTGACTAGCGGGAGCTTGGAAATTGAGCAGTTCTTC.

The chain recombines TRBV3-1 (or the pseudogene TRBV3-2) with TRBJ1-1; D is undetermined. The CDR3 sequence is 13 residues long. Germline assignment: CDR1 LGHDT and CDR2 YNNKEL (reference sequence). The V gene lost 3 bases and the J gene lost 0 bases, with 5 bases spanning the gap. The CDR3 DNA reads TGTGCCAGCAGCCAGGGCATGAACACTGAAGCTTTCTTT. It encodes CASSQGMNTEAFF.

The chain carries TRBV20-1 and TRBJ1-1, with D unresolved. Per germline, CDR1 DFQATT and CDR2 SNEGSKA (reference sequence). The CDR3 totals 13 residues. Trimming left V 3 bases short and J 1 base short, with 9 bases between. CDR3 region: CSASGQENTEAFF. In DNA, the CDR3 is TGCAGTGCTAGTGGGCAGGAGAACACTGAAGCTTTCTTT.

V gene TRBV28 combines with J gene TRBJ2-3, with 12 bases lining up with TRBD2. V shed 5 bases, J shed 3 bases, and the junction held 3 bases outside the gene matches. From germline, CDR1 is MDHEN and CDR2 SYDVKM. The CDR3 contains 15 residues. As DNA, the CDR3 is TGTGCCAGCAGTACAGGGACTAGCGGGACAGATACGCAGTATTTT. It translates to CASSTGTSGTDTQYF.

The V gene is TRBV5-6, the J gene TRBJ1-2, with TRBD1 matching 11 bases. The V gene end was trimmed by 4 bases and the J gene end by 5 bases; junction bases not matched to a gene: 4. Germline V gene lookup returns CDR1 SGHDT and CDR2 YYEEEE. The CDR3 runs to 14 residues. CDR3 protein: CASSRDRGSYGYTF. The CDR3 DNA is TGTGCCAGCAGCAGGGACAGGGGGTCTTATGGCTACACCTTC.

The chain joins TRBV19 to TRBJ2-7; D possibly corresponds to TRBD2 (6 bases). Trimming cost V 1 base and J 6 bases, with 10 bases left between them. Germline assignment: CDR1 LNHDA and CDR2 SQIVND (reference sequence). CDR3 length equals 13 residues. The CDR3 sequence is CASSIVTSSEQYF. For the CDR3, the DNA is TGTGCCAGTAGTATAGTCACTAGCTCCGAGCAGTACTTC.

The chain links TRBV5-1 to TRBJ2-3; no clear D. The ends were cut back, 2 bases at V and 1 base at J, with 17 bases in the middle. CDR1 and CDR2 (germline): SGHRS, YFSETQ. The CDR3 covers 17 residues. CDR3 residues: CASSFKYDSSGTDTQYF. The CDR3, as DNA: TGCGCCAGCAGCTTCAAATACGACTCAAGCGGCACAGATACGCAGTATTTT.

The chain is built from TRBV11-2 and TRBJ2-7; TRBD2 matches at 8 bases. Germline V CDR1 and CDR2: SGHAT, FQNNGV. Trimming at V came to 5 bases and at J to 6 bases, leaving 6 bases not matched to a gene. The CDR3 has 13 amino acids. The CDR3 DNA is TGTGCCAGCAGCCCTGGACTAGCTTCCGAGCAGTACTTC. Its translation is CASSPGLASEQYF.

This rearrangement joins TRBV20-1 to TRBJ2-1; D perhaps matches TRBD1 (6 bases). Trimming left V 3 bases short and J 5 bases short, with 17 bases between. The germline V gene has CDR1 DFQATT and CDR2 SNEGSKA (reference sequence). The CDR3 is 15 residues long. CDR3 nucleotide sequence: TGCAGTGCTAGTTTTGAGGGGGTGGGCCACAATGAGCAGTTCTTC. This encodes CSASFEGVGHNEQFF.

V usage is TRBV29-1 and J usage is TRBJ1-3; 7 nucleotides align to TRBD1. From germline, CDR1 is SQVTM and CDR2 ANQGSEA. The CDR3 is made up of 15 amino acids. V gave up 4 bases and J gave up 0 bases; unmatched junction bases: 6. The CDR3 coding sequence is TGCAGCGTTGGAAGTACAGGGGACTCTGGAAACACCATATATTTT. It codes for CSVGSTGDSGNTIYF.

The chain employs TRBV7-8 and TRBJ2-1, with TRBD1 matching 7 bases. CDR1 and CDR2 from the germline V gene are SGHVS and FQNEAQ. This CDR3 spans 15 amino acids. V shed 4 bases, J shed 4 bases, and the junction held 7 bases outside the gene matches. CDR3: CASSSGGQAYNEQFF. The CDR3 region has the DNA TGTGCCAGCAGCTCGGGTGGACAGGCGTACAATGAGCAGTTCTTC.